These T cell receptor beta chains were read from a single sample in a study of breast tumors, draining lymph nodes, adjacent tissues. In TCRdb, the multiplex PCR reads were re-called with MiXCR into one record per CDR3 protein. Of more than 250,000 distinct CDR3 sequences detected, under 35% appear once; the ten largest clones hold over 0.95%. What was sequenced was axillary lymph node tissue. Receptors originate from a female donor with breast cancer. Some clones in this sample may be carry-over from other donors' samples. Both conserved end residues are trimmed from each CDR3. The order of the fields is J gene, D gene, V gene, CDR3 protein. The D gene is left open where the match is weak.

TRBJ2-3,NA,TRBV6-6,ASSYTQSTDTQY
TRBJ2-5,NA,TRBV18,ASENRDRQSSQY
TRBJ2-3,NA,TRBV20-1,SASGIGTDTQY
TRBJ2-5,NA,TRBV27,ASSYSYQETQY
TRBJ1-5,NA,TRBV24-1,ATSDEGWEPQH
TRBJ2-7,NA,TRBV7-9,ASSFDSRSYEQY
TRBJ2-5,TRBD1,TRBV4-1,ASSQVGTGERETQY
TRBJ2-2,TRBD1,TRBV19,ASSTPGQGIGELF
TRBJ1-5,TRBD1,TRBV20-1,SARVRTGVLNQPQH
TRBJ1-2,TRBD1,TRBV5-1,ASSLAGQGDGYT
TRBJ2-4,TRBD2,TRBV5-5,ASSLGSLLASDIQY
TRBJ2-7,NA,TRBV4-1,ASSQAQVGIKGQY
TRBJ2-5,NA,TRBV5-1,ASSLAQGETQY
TRBJ2-5,TRBD2,TRBV7-8,ASSLLPQREGLGETQY
TRBJ2-3,NA,TRBV20-1,SASAGDTQY
TRBJ1-2,NA,TRBV25-1,ASSFLGETYGYT
TRBJ1-5,NA,TRBV10-3,AINPGGVGQPQH
TRBJ2-5,TRBD2,TRBV5-6,ASSLPTSAETQY
TRBJ2-5,NA,TRBV9,ASSPRGRREETQY
TRBJ2-5,TRBD2,TRBV7-8,ASSPGGVLAETQY
TRBJ2-2,TRBD1,TRBV25-1,ASSGDGTGGRGNTGELF
TRBJ2-1,NA,TRBV7-8,ASSLRAYEQF
TRBJ2-1,TRBD2,TRBV4-2,ASSQDAGVGGNEQF
TRBJ2-1,NA,TRBV4-1,ASSQVPGFTNEQF
TRBJ2-1,TRBD2,TRBV11-3,ASSLDRTSGSRSSYNEQF
TRBJ2-2,TRBD2,TRBV2,ASSVISGRALTGELF
TRBJ1-1,NA,TRBV6-2/TRBV6-3,ASTPLVYGEAF
TRBJ1-2,NA,TRBV6-5,ASSYSSSGIFFYGYT
TRBJ1-6,NA,TRBV10-1,ASSESNSPLH
TRBJ2-2,TRBD2,TRBV3-1,ASSQEGLAGNGELF
TRBJ2-3,NA,TRBV25-1,ASSSSISTDTQY
TRBJ2-7,NA,TRBV5-1,ASSLERYEQY
TRBJ2-7,TRBD1,TRBV7-7,VSSGQGIDEQY
TRBJ2-1,TRBD2,TRBV20-1,SARKRDSYNEQF
TRBJ2-5,NA,TRBV19,ASEQGTEGETQY
TRBJ2-5,TRBD2,TRBV3-1,ASSQDLAGVEETQY
TRBJ2-7,NA,TRBV15,ATSRDTGYEQY
TRBJ2-7,NA,TRBV7-8,ASSEGGGISYEQY
TRBJ2-1,TRBD2,TRBV14,ASSHRLAGGPYNEQF
TRBJ2-5,TRBD1,TRBV5-1,AGSFRTGGGETQY
TRBJ2-7,TRBD1,TRBV6-5,ASRSGGSLSYEQY
TRBJ1-2,NA,TRBV18,ASSPRDEGWGGYT